This T cell receptor (beta chain) was recorded in a study of vaccination effects on CD4 cells after COVID-19. Study-level information: Subjects were given two BNT162b2 or mRNA-1273 vaccine doses. Study observations and caveats: Of the vaccine-induced clones from healthy vaccinees, merely 1 of 255 recognized common cold coronaviruses as well. Late in the post-vaccination period, infection-induced and vaccine-induced clones underwent marked clonal contraction.

Within the ViraFEST assay, antigen-specific CD4+ T cells underwent expansion with viral peptide pools prior to sequencing. After less than twelve days in culture, the CD4+ T cells were isolated. The healthy vaccine recipients, who had no prior SARS-CoV-2 infection, showed negative nucleocapsid antibodies. V dropped 6 bases and J dropped 2 bases, with 35 bases sitting between them. This CDR3 spans 23 amino acids. The germline V gene has CDR1 MNHEY and CDR2 SVGEGT. With regard to this clone: Its antigen remains unidentified.

The data were produced by immunoSEQ multiplex PCR, yet TCRdb's version contains in-frame clones alone and is incomplete. The sample holds tens of thousands of clones; approximately 70% are singletons and the top ten take approximately 27%. The receptor was derived from a human donor who received a COVID-19 vaccine. The material was CD4+ T cells from PBMCs cultured with HCoV-OC43 spike peptides, obtained before COVID-19 vaccination. Subset here: HCoV-OC43 spike overlapping peptide pool stimulation. This sequence joins TRBV6-2 or TRBV6-3 and TRBJ2-6; no clear D gene. The DNA of the CDR3 is TGTGCCAGCAGCCCCCATTTCCAAAACTCCCCCGACCGAACATTCCCTGGGGCCAACGTCCTGACTTTC. Amino acid sequence: CASSPHFQNSPDRTFPGANVLTF.